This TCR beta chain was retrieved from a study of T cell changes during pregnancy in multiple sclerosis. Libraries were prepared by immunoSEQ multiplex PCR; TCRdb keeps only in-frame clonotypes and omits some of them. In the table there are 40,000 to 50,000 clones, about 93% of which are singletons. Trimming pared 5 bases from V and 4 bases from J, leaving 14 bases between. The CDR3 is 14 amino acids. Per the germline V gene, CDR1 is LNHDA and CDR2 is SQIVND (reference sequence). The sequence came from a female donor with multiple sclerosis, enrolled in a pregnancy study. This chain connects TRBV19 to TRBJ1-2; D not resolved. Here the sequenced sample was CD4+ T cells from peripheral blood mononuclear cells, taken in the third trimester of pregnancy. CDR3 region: CASSPGEDRYGYTF. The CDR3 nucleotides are TGTGCCAGTAGTCCCGGGGAGGACCGCTATGGCTACACCTTC. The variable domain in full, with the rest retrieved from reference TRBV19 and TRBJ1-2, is DGGITQSPKYLFRKEGQNVTLSCEQNLNHDAMYWYRQDPGQGLRLIYYSQIVNDFQKGDIAEGYSVSREKKESFPLTVTSAQKNPTAFYLCASSPGEDRYGYTFGSGTRLTVV.